Shown below are 30 T cell receptor beta chains from a single sample sequenced in a study of blood T cells in healthy people across ages. Primers used in a second PCR of roughly 6 to 11 cycles were a sample-barcoded 5' primer and a J-beta primer mix. One entry per CDR3 protein results from TCRdb running MiXCR on the 5' RACE reads. The table lists some 1,800,000 distinct CDR3 sequences, roughly two fifths of them singletons. The sequencing input was blood. These TCRs come from a human donor in good health.

This clonotype has just a few counts. CDR3 loop: CASSLEGNQGYYGYTF. Written as DNA, the CDR3 is TGTGCCAGCAGCTTAGAGGGGAACCAGGGGTACTATGGCTACACCTTC. The rearrangement joins TRBV7-2 to TRBJ1-2, with D possibly being TRBD1 (6 bases). Trimming removed 1 base from V and 3 bases from J, with 15 bases in between. The CDR3 has 16 residues. Germline V CDR1 and CDR2: SGHTA, FQGNSA.

Only a few counts were recorded for this clonotype. This sequence joins TRBV10-3 and TRBJ1-2; D remains unclear. The CDR3 sequence is 13 residues long. V lost 10 bases and J 7 bases, leaving 19 bases between the germline ends. Germline CDR1 is ENHRY and CDR2 is SYGVKD. The chain's CDR3 is CATTSSGGSGYTF. Written as DNA, the CDR3 is TGTGCCACCACGAGCTCCGGCGGGTCTGGCTACACCTTC.

The rearrangement joins TRBV7-9 to TRBJ1-2; D ambiguous. Deletions cut 5 bases from V and 2 bases from J, with 15 bases between. The CDR3 is 15 residues long. CDR1 and CDR2 from the germline V gene are SEHNR and FQNEAQ (reference sequence). DNA of the CDR3: TGTGCCAGCAGCCTAAGGGCCCCAGGAAACTATGGCTACACCTTC. It encodes CASSLRAPGNYGYTF. Filled out from reference TRBV7-9 and TRBJ1-2, the complete variable domain reads DTGVSQNPRHKITKRGQNVTFRCDPISEHNRLYWYRQTLGQGPEFLTYFQNEAQLEKSRLLSDRFSAERPKGSFSTLEIQRTEQGDSAMYLCASSLRAPGNYGYTFGSGTRLTVV.

The rearrangement uses TRBV29-1 and TRBJ2-5; 7 nucleotides align to TRBD1. V lost 5 bases and J lost 5; bases outside the gene matches: 8. CDR3 length: 13 amino acids. Germline V gives CDR1 SQVTM, CDR2 ANQGSEA. The CDR3 sequence is CSVLAGGMETQYF. For the CDR3, the DNA is TGCAGCGTTCTGGCAGGGGGAATGGAGACCCAGTACTTC.

The V gene is TRBV29-1, the J gene TRBJ2-1; 12 nucleotides line up with TRBD2. J lost 1 base, V lost 1 base, and 14 bases had no gene match. Germline V lookup: CDR1 SQVTM, CDR2 ANQGSEA. The CDR3 covers 20 residues. CDR3: CSVEGAVTSGGQWSYNEQFF. The CDR3 nucleotides read TGCAGCGTTGAAGGTGCTGTGACTAGCGGGGGTCAGTGGTCCTACAATGAGCAGTTCTTC.

J is TRBJ2-1 and V is TRBV7-3, with D possibly TRBD1 on 5 matching bases. This CDR3 contains 13 residues. V dropped 4 bases and J dropped 5 bases, with 9 bases sitting between them. Germline V gene lookup returns CDR1 SGHTA and CDR2 FQGTGA. The CDR3: CASSSGHNNEQFF. The CDR3 DNA sequence: TGTGCCAGCAGCTCCGGACACAACAATGAGCAGTTCTTC.

The V and J genes are TRBV4-3 and TRBJ1-2; TRBD1 agrees at 7 bases. Germline-derived CDR1 and CDR2 are LGHNA and YSLEER. CDR3 length: 15 amino acids. V dropped 2 bases and J dropped 7; count of bases not matched to a gene: 10. The CDR3 bases are TGCGCCAGCAGCCAATCACCGACAGGGTTAGGTGGCTACACCTTC. This codes for CASSQSPTGLGGYTF.

The chain has TRBV28 and TRBJ2-1; 12 bases agree with TRBD2. Trimming at V came to 5 bases and at J to 5 bases, leaving 7 bases not matched to a gene. In germline, CDR1 is MDHEN, CDR2 SYDVKM. This CDR3 is 16 amino acids long. The CDR3 sequence: CASSIPGLAGNNEQFF. The CDR3, as DNA: TGTGCCAGCAGTATCCCTGGACTAGCGGGGAACAATGAGCAGTTCTTC. The full variable domain, rest sourced from reference TRBV28 and TRBJ2-1, is DVKVTQSSRYLVKRTGEKVFLECVQDMDHENMFWYRQDPGLGLRLIYFSYDVKMKEKGDIPEGYSVSREKKERFSLILESASTNQTSMYLCASSIPGLAGNNEQFFGPGTRLTVL.

The chain links TRBV29-1 to TRBJ2-1, with a possible D match to TRBD1 (6 bases). The V gene's germline CDR1 is SQVTM and CDR2 ANQGSEA. This CDR3 contains 16 residues. Trimming removed 0 bases at V and 6 bases at J, with 18 bases between. The CDR3 protein is CSVEEGTTGLGNEQFF. The CDR3, as DNA: TGCAGCGTTGAAGAAGGGACGACAGGATTAGGCAATGAGCAGTTCTTC.

The chain recombines TRBV27 with TRBJ2-7; weak D call: TRBD2 (6 bases). CDR3 length: 14 residues. Germline CDR1 MNHEY, CDR2 SMNVEV (reference sequence). With 6 bases removed from V and 6 bases from J, the gap between germline ends came to 18 bases. CDR3 DNA sequence: TGTGCCAGCAGAACTACCGGGGGAGTGGGCGAGCAGTACTTC. This gives the protein CASRTTGGVGEQYF.

This chain connects TRBV7-2 to TRBJ1-2; 9 nucleotides align to TRBD1. V lost 2 bases and J lost 6; bases outside the gene matches: 10. The CDR3 sequence is 16 residues long. Per the germline V gene, CDR1 is SGHTA and CDR2 is FQGNSA. CDR3 protein: CASSLHGQGSRNGYTF. The DNA of the CDR3 is TGTGCCAGCAGCTTACACGGACAGGGGAGTAGAAATGGCTACACCTTC.

The chain uses TRBV30 and TRBJ1-2; no definite D call. V was pared by 2 bases and J by 3 bases, with 16 bases between. The CDR3 is 15 residues long. Germline values: CDR1 GTSNPN, CDR2 SVGIG (reference sequence). The CDR3 DNA follows: TGTGCCTGGAGTAAAGGCGCAGTTTGGGACTATGGCTACACCTTC. It codes for CAWSKGAVWDYGYTF. Filled out from reference TRBV30 and TRBJ1-2, the complete variable domain reads SQTIHQWPATLVQPVGSPLSLECTVEGTSNPNLYWYRQAAGRGLQLLFYSVGIGQISSEVPQNLSASRPQDRQFILSSKKLLLSDSGFYLCAWSKGAVWDYGYTFGSGTRLTVV.

The genes are TRBV6-2 or TRBV6-3 and TRBJ2-7, with a possible D match to TRBD1 (6 bases). The CDR3 is 15 amino acids. V gave up 6 bases and J gave up 3 bases, with 18 bases separating them. Germline values: CDR1 MNHEY, CDR2 SVGEGT. The CDR3, as DNA: TGTGCCAGCAGCCTTTATGGCAGGGGAAGCTACGAGCAGTACTTC. This translates into CASSLYGRGSYEQYF.

The CDR3 loop reads CASSSQGQGEQYF. The CDR3 nucleotides are TGTGCCAGCAGCTCCCAAGGACAGGGCGAGCAGTACTTC. The V and J genes are TRBV7-2 and TRBJ2-7, with TRBD1 matching over 8 bases. The CDR3 is made up of 13 amino acids. The junction had 5 bases not matched to a gene; V was cut back by 4 bases and J by 6 bases. Germline V gene data show CDR1 as SGHTA and CDR2 as FQGNSA.

This clonotype occurred a few times. CDR3 coding DNA: TGTGCCACCAGCAGAGGGATTAGCGGGGGGGCCGAGGAGCAGTACTTC. Translation gives CATSRGISGGAEEQYF. The rearrangement links TRBV15 to TRBJ2-4, with 11 bases matching TRBD2. Germline loops: CDR1 LNHNV, CDR2 YYDKDF (reference sequence). V dropped 1 base and J dropped 13; count of bases not matched to a gene: 12. The CDR3 is made up of 16 amino acids. The variable domain in full, completed from reference TRBV15 and TRBJ2-4, reads DAMVIQNPRYQVTQFGKPVTLSCSQTLNHNVMYWYQQKSSQAPKLLFHYYDKDFNNEADTPDNFQSRRPNTSFCFLDIRSPGLGDTAMYLCATSRGISGGAEEQYFGAGTRLSVL.

This chain joins TRBV20-1 and TRBJ2-3; 7 bases are shared with TRBD2. This CDR3 contains 14 residues. Germline V CDR1 and CDR2: DFQATT, SNEGSKA (reference sequence). The V and J ends lost 4 bases and 2 bases, in that order; junction bases with no gene match: 6. The CDR3 nucleotides are TGCAGTGCTATGCGCGGGAGCTCCACAGATACGCAGTATTTT. It yields the protein CSAMRGSSTDTQYF.

The V gene is TRBV4-2, the J gene TRBJ2-1; TRBD2 is a possible D gene (6 bases). Germline loops: CDR1 LGHNA, CDR2 YNFKEQ. The CDR3 contains 18 residues. V dropped 3 bases and J dropped 2 bases, with 20 bases sitting between them. CDR3 in amino acids: CASSHDWLASEAYNEQFF. CDR3 coding DNA: TGTGCCAGCAGCCATGATTGGTTGGCTAGCGAGGCCTACAATGAGCAGTTCTTC.

The chain has TRBV7-9 and TRBJ2-2; 7 nucleotides match TRBD1. The CDR3 length is 17 residues. CDR1 and CDR2 (germline): SEHNR, FQNEAQ (reference sequence). The junction had 10 bases not matched to a gene; V was cut back by 5 bases and J by 1 base. The CDR3 loop reads CASSPDRVWRNTGELFF. In DNA, the CDR3 is TGTGCCAGCAGCCCCGACAGGGTTTGGCGGAACACCGGGGAGCTGTTTTTT.

The chain couples TRBV7-2 to TRBJ2-5, with D possibly TRBD2 on 5 matching bases. Germline loops: CDR1 SGHTA, CDR2 FQGNSA. CDR3 length: 17 amino acids. Trimming left V 5 bases short and J 5 bases short, with 24 bases between. In nucleotides, the CDR3 is TGTGCCAGCAGCCCCCATCCAGGCGGACTTCATCGGGAGACCCAGTACTTC. Amino acids: CASSPHPGGLHRETQYF.

This clonotype turned up a few times. The chain links TRBV10-3 to TRBJ1-1; TRBD1 is a possible D gene (5 bases). The V gene's germline CDR1 is ENHRY and CDR2 SYGVKD. Between the trimmed V and J ends, which lost 8 bases and 0 bases, there was a span of 19 bases. The CDR3 has 16 residues. In DNA form, the CDR3 reads TGTGCCATCGGTTCTCCGGCTGAGGGGTTGAACACTGAAGCTTTCTTT. This codes for CAIGSPAEGLNTEAFF.

This clonotype was observed a few times. The rearrangement uses TRBV7-2 and TRBJ1-6; tentatively, D is TRBD1 (6 bases). Germline values: CDR1 SGHTA, CDR2 FQGNSA. Trimming removed 8 bases at V and 0 bases at J, with 14 bases between. The CDR3 is made up of 16 amino acids. CDR3 sequence reads: CASGRGQSSYNSPLHF. The CDR3 DNA sequence: TGTGCCAGCGGGCGAGGACAGAGCTCCTATAATTCACCCCTCCACTTT.

This clonotype showed up just once. V and J are TRBV5-1 and TRBJ2-2; D not resolved. This CDR3 is 13 amino acids long. Per germline, CDR1 SGHRS and CDR2 YFSETQ. Trimming removed 2 bases at V and 4 bases at J, with 6 bases between. As DNA, the CDR3 is TGCGCCAGCAGCTTCGAGATCACCGGGGAGCTGTTTTTT. Translation: CASSFEITGELFF.

The rearrangement uses TRBV11-2 and TRBJ2-1, with 13 bases matching TRBD2. This CDR3 contains 16 residues. Germline-derived CDR1 and CDR2 are SGHAT and FQNNGV. The junction had 7 bases not matched to a gene; V was cut back by 5 bases and J by 6 bases. For the CDR3, the DNA is TGTGCCAGCAGCCCCGCCGGGACTAGCGGGGTCAATGAGCAGTTCTTC. Encoded protein: CASSPAGTSGVNEQFF.

The gene calls are TRBV12-3 or TRBV12-4 and TRBJ2-1; D might be TRBD1 (6 bases). The CDR3 loop spans 16 amino acids. Trimming took 3 bases from V and 0 from J, leaving 12 bases between them. CDR3 region: CASSFGQPSSYNEQFF. In DNA form, the CDR3 reads TGTGCCAGCAGTTTTGGACAGCCGAGCTCCTACAATGAGCAGTTCTTC.

The chain joins TRBV5-5 to TRBJ2-4; D possibly uses TRBD1 or TRBD2 (5 bases each). Germline loops: CDR1 SGHKS, CDR2 YYEKEE (reference sequence). The CDR3 is 16 residues long. V lost 0 bases and J lost 5, with 15 bases in between. The CDR3 loop is CASSLGISEGQNIQYF. CDR3 sequence (DNA): TGTGCCAGCAGCTTGGGAATCTCCGAGGGGCAAAACATTCAGTACTTC. The complete variable domain, with remaining parts taken from reference TRBV5-5 and TRBJ2-4, reads DAGVTQSPTHLIKTRGQQVTLRCSPISGHKSVSWYQQVLGQGPQFIFQYYEKEERGRGNFPDRFSARQFPNYSSELNVNALLLGDSALYLCASSLGISEGQNIQYFGAGTRLSVL.

This clonotype came up many times. The chain recombines TRBV25-1 with TRBJ1-2, with 10 nucleotides matching TRBD1. The germline CDR1 and CDR2 sequences are MGHDK and SYGVNS. V shed 6 bases and J 6 bases; nucleotides not matched to a gene: 4. The CDR3 has 13 amino acids. DNA of the CDR3: TGTGCCAGCAGAGCCGGGACAGGGGATGGCTACACCTTC. It specifies CASRAGTGDGYTF.

This clonotype has only a few counts. The rearrangement uses TRBV12-3 or TRBV12-4 and TRBJ1-2, with TRBD1 matching over 8 bases. V was clipped by 6 bases and J by 5 bases; unmatched bases: 8. The CDR3 has 14 residues. The CDR3 spells CASSYNRGTYGYTF. DNA of the CDR3: TGTGCCAGCAGCTATAACAGGGGGACTTATGGCTACACCTTC.

This clonotype came up a few times. This chain joins TRBV2 and TRBJ2-3; tentatively, D is TRBD1 or TRBD2 (5 bases each). Germline loops: CDR1 SNHLY, CDR2 FYNNEI. The CDR3 totals 15 residues. Trimming cost V 4 bases and J 0 bases, with 11 bases left between them. The CDR3, as DNA: TGTGCCAGCAGTGCGAGGGACCGTAGCACAGATACGCAGTATTTT. This gives the protein CASSARDRSTDTQYF.

The chain's CDR3 is CAISGLAVLGTQYF. DNA for the CDR3: TGTGCCATAAGCGGACTAGCGGTCTTGGGTACGCAGTATTTT. The chain uses TRBV10-3 and TRBJ2-3; 10 bases map to TRBD2. The V gene's germline CDR1 is ENHRY and CDR2 SYGVKD. This CDR3 is built from 14 residues. V dropped 9 bases and J dropped 8; count of bases not matched to a gene: 11.

The rearrangement links TRBV6-1 to TRBJ1-2, with D possibly being TRBD1 (6 bases). This CDR3 has 14 amino acids. Trimming pared 5 bases from V and 7 bases from J, leaving 17 bases between. Germline-derived CDR1 and CDR2 are MNHNS and SASEGT. In nucleotides, the CDR3 is TGTGCCAGCAGTTTACAGGGTCCGGCTCTTGGCTACACCTTC. Amino acid sequence: CASSLQGPALGYTF.